Reported below is one TCR beta chain. Its specificity is not known. The entry originates in a study of cytomegalovirus exposure and HLA in healthy donors. J lost 4 bases, V lost 4 bases, and 2 bases had no gene match. Per germline, CDR1 KGHSH and CDR2 LQKENI. This CDR3 is 14 amino acids long. Overall study findings and caveats: Fewer than 200 TCR beta chains were listed as cytomegalovirus-associated.

Researchers ran the PCR with 60 Vbeta and 13 Jbeta primers. Per the authors' pipeline: In a later analysis, of around 83 million unique beta chains, roughly 10 million appeared in at least two donors. TCRdb's table, derived via immunoSEQ multiplex PCR, lists solely in-frame clones and lacks some. V and J calls plus clone size are reproduced from that table; the DNA served to infer D and trimming. Among some 62,000 clones listed, more than 75% were seen once. Sample: PBMCs. The source of this sequence is a man aged 18 to 30 in good health and CMV-seronegative. This chain joins TRBV18 and TRBJ1-1; 11 bases agree with TRBD1. CDR3 DNA: TGTGCCAGCTCACTTGGGACAGGGGGCACTGAAGCTTTCTTT. Encoded protein: CASSLGTGGTEAFF. Looking up the rest from reference TRBV18 and TRBJ1-1 gives the full variable domain: NAGVMQNPRHLVRRRGQEARLRCSPMKGHSHVYWYRQLPEEGLKFMVYLQKENIIDESGMPKERFSAEFPKEGPSILRIQQVVRGDSAAYFCASSLGTGGTEAFFGQGTRLTVV.